A single sample gave rise to the 26 T cell receptor beta chains below, sequenced in a study of naive and memory T cell subsets. A UMI-containing oligonucleotide was joined by 3' ligation to the TCR cDNA template. The SP2 primer and nested alpha and beta constant region primers amplified ligated cDNA in four rounds. TCRdb ran MiXCR on the 5' RACE reads and lists one entry per CDR3 protein. The sample consists of more than 50,000 distinct CDR3 sequences, roughly 7% of them appearing once. The receptors here all came from a male donor in good health.

This chain uses TRBV18 with TRBJ2-7; 9 bases are shared with TRBD1. This CDR3 has 17 amino acids. V shed 0 bases and J 2 bases; nucleotides not matched to a gene: 8. The germline V gene has CDR1 KGHSH and CDR2 LQKENI. The CDR3, as DNA: TGTGCCAGCTCACCACCCACAGGGGGCGCGGGAACCTACGAGCAGTACTTC. Its protein product is CASSPPTGGAGTYEQYF. Full variable domain (remainder filled in from reference TRBV18 and TRBJ2-7): NAGVMQNPRHLVRRRGQEARLRCSPMKGHSHVYWYRQLPEEGLKFMVYLQKENIIDESGMPKERFSAEFPKEGPSILRIQQVVRGDSAAYFCASSPPTGGAGTYEQYFGPGTRLTVT.

This clonotype was found many times. The CDR3 is CSAREFTDTQYF. The CDR3 nucleotides read TGCAGTGCTAGGGAGTTCACAGATACGCAGTATTTT. The V and J genes are TRBV20-1 and TRBJ2-3; D is uncertain. Germline CDR1 reads DFQATT; CDR2 reads SNEGSKA (reference sequence). The CDR3 loop spans 12 amino acids. V was trimmed by 3 bases and J by 2 bases, leaving 6 bases between them.

In this sample, this clonotype turned up a few times. The chain has TRBV7-2 and TRBJ2-7; D is uncertain. The V gene lost 1 base and the J gene lost 0 bases, with 10 bases spanning the gap. Germline V CDR1 and CDR2: SGHTA, FQGNSA. The CDR3 runs 15 residues. The CDR3 region is CASSLDRSSSYEQYF. CDR3 DNA: TGTGCCAGCAGCTTAGACCGGTCAAGCTCCTACGAGCAGTACTTC.

This clonotype was recorded a few times. This chain joins TRBV6-1 and TRBJ2-3; 7 positions match TRBD2. V shed 6 bases, J shed 2 bases, and the junction held 14 bases outside the gene matches. The CDR3 contains 17 residues. Germline loops: CDR1 MNHNS, CDR2 SASEGT. In nucleotides, the CDR3 is TGTGCCAGCAGGAGCGGGACCGACGGCGGGTACACAGATACGCAGTATTTT. Encoded protein: CASRSGTDGGYTDTQYF.

This clonotype has just a few counts. The CDR3 region has the DNA TGTGCCAGCAGTGAATTGGCCGCGTTCTATGGCTACACCTTC. This translates into CASSELAAFYGYTF. The rearrangement links TRBV6-1 to TRBJ1-2; D remains ambiguous. The CDR3 runs 14 residues. The V end was cut by 2 bases, the J end by 4 bases, with 11 bases between. In germline, CDR1 is MNHNS, CDR2 SASEGT.

This clonotype appeared many times. V gene TRBV29-1 combines with J gene TRBJ2-7, with a possible D match to TRBD2 (6 bases). Trimming pared 2 bases from V and 7 bases from J, leaving 12 bases between. There are 12 residues in the CDR3. Germline V CDR1 and CDR2: SQVTM, ANQGSEA. The CDR3 protein is CSVERRLGEQYF. The CDR3 region has the DNA TGCAGCGTTGAAAGACGACTAGGGGAGCAGTACTTC.

This clonotype was seen many times. This chain connects TRBV6-1 to TRBJ2-6; TRBD1 matches 8 bases. V was pared by 8 bases and J by 1 base, with 16 bases of the junction left unmatched. This CDR3 has 19 residues. Germline values: CDR1 MNHNS, CDR2 SASEGT. CDR3 residues: CASQRIGGTGTSGANVLTF. The CDR3, as DNA: TGTGCCAGCCAACGGATCGGAGGGACAGGCACATCTGGGGCCAACGTCCTGACTTTC.

Many counts were recorded for this clonotype. This rearrangement joins TRBV20-1 to TRBJ2-5, with 7 nucleotides matching TRBD1. The length of the CDR3 is 14 residues. After removal of 3 bases from V and 5 bases from J, the junction contained 9 bases not matched to a gene. CDR1 DFQATT and CDR2 SNEGSKA come from the germline V gene (reference sequence). CDR3 DNA sequence: TGCAGTGCTAGCCCATACAGGGGCAGGGAGACCCAGTACTTC. It codes for CSASPYRGRETQYF.

This clonotype has a handful of counts. V and J are TRBV19 and TRBJ2-7; D tentatively reads TRBD1 or TRBD2 (5 bases each). The germline V gene encodes CDR1 LNHDA and CDR2 SQIVND (reference sequence). This CDR3 contains 13 residues. V was cut by 3 bases and J by 0 bases, with 6 bases left in between. DNA for the CDR3: TGTGCCAGTAGTATGGGGGACTCCTACGAGCAGTACTTC. Translation gives CASSMGDSYEQYF.

This clonotype was observed many times. The chain links TRBV20-1 to TRBJ2-1, with 9 nucleotides matching TRBD1. The V and J ends lost 6 bases and 4 bases, in that order; junction bases with no gene match: 7. The germline gives CDR1 DFQATT, CDR2 SNEGSKA (reference sequence). The CDR3 sequence is 14 residues long. The CDR3 protein is CSAMRDRAYNEQFF. DNA of the CDR3: TGCAGTGCGATGAGGGACAGGGCGTACAATGAGCAGTTCTTC.

This clonotype was seen ten or more times. The chain is built from TRBV24-1 and TRBJ1-5; maybe TRBD1 (5 bases). This CDR3 contains 13 residues. Germline CDR1 KGHDR, CDR2 SFDVKD. V shed 6 bases and J shed 3 bases, with 8 bases lying between them. The DNA for the CDR3 is TGTGCCACCAGTCCGGGACCCAATCAGCCCCAGCATTTT. It codes for CATSPGPNQPQHF.

This clonotype was recorded at least ten times. This chain links TRBV9 with TRBJ1-2; D is undetermined. Germline V gives CDR1 SGDLS, CDR2 YYNGEE. V shed 3 bases and J shed 3 bases, with 6 bases lying between them. The CDR3 totals 12 residues. The CDR3 spells CASSAEYYGYTF. The CDR3 DNA sequence: TGTGCCAGCAGCGCAGAATACTATGGCTACACCTTC.

This rearrangement joins TRBV6-8 to TRBJ2-5; 7 bases map to TRBD2. The trim removed 7 bases at V and 5 bases at J, leaving 7 bases unmatched. Looked up from germline, CDR1 is MNHGY and CDR2 is SAAAGT. The CDR3 is made up of 13 amino acids. CDR3: CASNPGRVETQYF. The DNA of the CDR3 is TGTGCCAGCAACCCAGGGAGGGTTGAGACCCAGTACTTC.

V usage is TRBV5-1 and J usage is TRBJ2-5; TRBD1 might be the D (5 bases). CDR1 SGHRS and CDR2 YFSETQ come from the germline V gene. V lost 4 bases and J 3 bases, leaving 13 bases between the germline ends. The CDR3 runs 14 residues. The CDR3 loop is CASSATTEKETQYF. In DNA form, the CDR3 reads TGCGCCAGCAGCGCAACGACAGAGAAAGAGACCCAGTACTTC.

This clonotype was picked up many times. The J gene is TRBJ2-2, the V gene TRBV6-5; D is possibly TRBD2 (6 bases). V lost 0 bases and J lost 0, with 8 bases in between. CDR3 length: 16 residues. Germline V lookup: CDR1 MNHEY, CDR2 SVGAGI. CDR3 region: CASSYSSGANTGELFF. CDR3 bases: TGTGCCAGCAGTTACTCATCGGGGGCGAACACCGGGGAGCTGTTTTTT.

The chain is built from TRBV5-1 and TRBJ2-1; D is uncertain. The germline V and J ends were trimmed by 0 bases and 8 bases, with 18 bases remaining between them. The germline V gene encodes CDR1 SGHRS and CDR2 YFSETQ. CDR3 size: 16 residues. The CDR3 loop reads CASSLDVVDLNDEQFF. The CDR3 DNA reads as TGCGCCAGCAGCTTGGATGTAGTAGACCTGAACGATGAGCAGTTCTTC.

This clonotype was observed at least ten times. The V call is TRBV12-3 or TRBV12-4, the J call TRBJ1-3, with D unresolved. This CDR3 region has 15 residues. V lost 5 bases and J 0 bases, leaving 11 bases between the germline ends. The CDR3 DNA sequence: TGTGCCAGCAGTCTGAGCGGAAGCTCTGGAAACACCATATATTTT. Protein: CASSLSGSSGNTIYF.

This clonotype showed up many times. The V gene is TRBV29-1, the J gene TRBJ1-2, with D tentatively TRBD1 (5 bases). Germline lookup yields CDR1 SQVTM and CDR2 ANQGSEA. The CDR3 is 12 amino acids. The V end lost 8 bases, the J end lost 4 bases, and 14 bases lay between the germline ends. The CDR3 bases are TGCAGCATAAAAGGGGTTACCTATGGCTACACCTTC. Protein: CSIKGVTYGYTF.

The rearrangement joins TRBV6-6 to TRBJ2-5, with 8 bases fitting TRBD2. Trimming at V came to 5 bases and at J to 4 bases, leaving 9 bases not matched to a gene. Germline V CDR1 and CDR2: MNHNY, SVGAGI (reference sequence). This CDR3 is built from 15 residues. The CDR3 DNA reads TGTGCCAGCAGTGCTACGGGACTAGGACCAGAGACCCAGTACTTC. Its protein product is CASSATGLGPETQYF.

This sequence joins TRBV11-2 and TRBJ2-7, with 7 bases identical to TRBD1. The V gene's germline CDR1 is SGHAT and CDR2 FQNNGV. The CDR3 spans 15 residues. The V gene end was trimmed by 4 bases and the J gene end by 5 bases; junction bases not matched to a gene: 11. The CDR3: CASSSLRHRGHEQYF. The CDR3 coding sequence is TGTGCCAGCAGCTCCCTCCGGCACAGGGGCCACGAGCAGTACTTC.

This clonotype came up a few times. The genes are TRBV6-6 and TRBJ2-5, with D possibly being TRBD2 (6 bases). CDR3 size: 15 residues. CDR1 MNHNY and CDR2 SVGAGI come from the germline V gene (reference sequence). Trimming pared 2 bases from V and 3 bases from J, leaving 13 bases between. DNA for the CDR3: TGTGCCAGCAGTTACGGCGGGACGGGAGAAGAGACCCAGTACTTC. Amino acids: CASSYGGTGEETQYF.

This chain connects TRBV29-1 to TRBJ2-1; TRBD2 aligns across 9 bases. The germline gives CDR1 SQVTM, CDR2 ANQGSEA. CDR3 size: 15 residues. J gave up 4 bases and V 0 bases, and 4 bases lay outside the gene matches. CDR3 sequence reads: CSVEDRGLAYNEQFF. CDR3 sequence (DNA): TGCAGCGTTGAAGATCGAGGACTAGCGTACAATGAGCAGTTCTTC.

The chain employs TRBV12-3 or TRBV12-4 and TRBJ1-5; D is unclear. The CDR3 has 15 amino acids. The V gene lost 1 base and the J gene lost 4 bases, with 11 bases spanning the gap. The CDR3 loop is CASSLGGQRNQPQHF. CDR3 in DNA: TGTGCCAGCAGTTTAGGTGGGCAGCGAAATCAGCCCCAGCATTTT.

The sample holds many counts of this clonotype. The CDR3: CSAAGLAGGENIQYF. The CDR3 bases are TGCAGTGCTGCTGGACTAGCGGGAGGGGAAAACATTCAGTACTTC. The genes are TRBV20-1 and TRBJ2-4; 15 bases line up with TRBD2. CDR3 length: 15 residues. V was pared by 5 bases and J by 5 bases, with 4 bases of the junction left unmatched. Per germline, CDR1 DFQATT and CDR2 SNEGSKA (reference sequence).

This clonotype was counted at least ten times. The chain joins TRBV29-1 to TRBJ2-2; no definite D call. Germline V gene lookup returns CDR1 SQVTM and CDR2 ANQGSEA. Trimming cost V 7 bases and J 1 base, with 7 bases left between them. This CDR3 comprises 12 residues. CDR3 sequence: CSGRLNTGELFF. DNA of the CDR3: TGCAGCGGGAGATTGAACACCGGGGAGCTGTTTTTT.

This clonotype has only a few counts. The CDR3 is CATAAGGGELFF. DNA for the CDR3: TGTGCCACGGCGGCTGGAGGCGGGGAGCTGTTTTTT. The rearrangement uses TRBV24-1 and TRBJ2-2, with a tentative D call TRBD2 (5 bases). V was clipped by 10 bases and J by 7 bases, with 12 bases between them. This CDR3 is built from 12 residues. CDR1 and CDR2 from the germline V gene are KGHDR and SFDVKD.